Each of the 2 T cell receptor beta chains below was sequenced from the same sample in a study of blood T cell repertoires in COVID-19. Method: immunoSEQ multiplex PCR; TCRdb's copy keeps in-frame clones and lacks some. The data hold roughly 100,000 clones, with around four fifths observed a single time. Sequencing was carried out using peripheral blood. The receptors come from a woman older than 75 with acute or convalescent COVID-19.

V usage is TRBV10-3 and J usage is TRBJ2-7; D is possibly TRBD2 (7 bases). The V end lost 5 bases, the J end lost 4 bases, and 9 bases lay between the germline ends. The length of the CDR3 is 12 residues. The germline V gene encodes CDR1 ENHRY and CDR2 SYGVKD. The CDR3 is CAISRGAYEQYF. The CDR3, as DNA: TGTGCCATCAGTCGGGGGGCGTACGAGCAGTACTTC.

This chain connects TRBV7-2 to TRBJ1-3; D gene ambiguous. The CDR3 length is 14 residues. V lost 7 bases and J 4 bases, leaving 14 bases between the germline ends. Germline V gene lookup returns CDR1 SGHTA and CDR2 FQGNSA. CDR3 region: CASTFTVAGNTIYF. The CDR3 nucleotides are TGTGCCAGCACGTTTACAGTGGCCGGAAACACCATATATTTT.